Following are 13 T cell receptor beta chains from one sample sequenced in a study of human T cells and chemical hapten exposure. TCRdb re-analysed the RACE reads in MiXCR, keeping a single row per CDR3 protein. The table lists 300,000 to 450,000 distinct CDR3 sequences, 5.1% of them singletons. Sample time point: pre-sensitization, week 0. Regarding treatment: therapeutic diphenylcyclopropenone sensitization with weekly scalp DPC. Sequenced material: whole blood, taken in connection with sensitization to the hapten diphenylcyclopropenone (DPC). The receptors originated from a woman aged 50 to 60 with alopecia areata. Some clones in this sample may be carry-over from other donors' samples.

This clonotype has more than one count but fewer than ten. The chain links TRBV12-3 or TRBV12-4 to TRBJ2-2; 8 nucleotides line up with TRBD1. V lost 2 bases to trimming and J lost 6 bases; unmatched junction nucleotides: 8. The CDR3 totals 16 residues. CDR3: CASSLHAGGSAGELFF. Written as DNA, the CDR3 is TGTGCCAGCAGTTTACATGCAGGGGGCTCAGCCGGGGAGCTGTTTTTT.

There are a few counts of this clonotype. This chain joins TRBV3-1 and TRBJ2-7; no firm D call. V was cut by 0 bases and J by 3 bases, with 12 bases left in between. This CDR3 comprises 15 residues. The V gene's germline CDR1 is LGHDT and CDR2 YNNKEL (reference sequence). The CDR3 DNA reads TGTGCCAGCAGCCAAGAGTTAGTGAAAGTCTACGAGCAGTACTTC. Translation gives CASSQELVKVYEQYF.

The table lists this clonotype with many counts. This chain connects TRBV29-1 to TRBJ2-2; D unclear. Germline V CDR1 and CDR2: SQVTM, ANQGSEA. Trimming shortened V by 4 bases and J by 7 bases, and 10 bases separated the two germline ends. The CDR3 covers 12 residues. Here the CDR3 reads CSVVESLGELFF. For the CDR3, the DNA is TGCAGCGTTGTGGAATCGCTCGGGGAGCTGTTTTTT.

This clonotype was observed at least ten times. The rearrangement joins TRBV7-2 to TRBJ2-1; 8 bases are a match to TRBD2. Germline V CDR1 and CDR2: SGHTA, FQGNSA. The CDR3 extends over 19 amino acids. Trimming at V came to 5 bases and at J to 1 base, leaving 16 bases not matched to a gene. CDR3 residues: CASSGPARSIAGSYNEQFF. DNA for the CDR3: TGTGCCAGCAGCGGTCCGGCGCGGAGCATAGCGGGATCCTACAATGAGCAGTTCTTC.

The chain carries TRBV13 and TRBJ2-7; D is possibly TRBD2 (6 bases). Germline-derived CDR1 and CDR2 are PRHDT and FYEKMQ (reference sequence). This CDR3 has 12 residues. The V and J ends lost 0 bases and 8 bases respectively, with 8 bases between them. CDR3 residues: CASSLGTSKQYF. The CDR3 DNA is TGTGCCAGCAGCTTAGGCACTAGCAAGCAGTACTTC.

This clonotype has only a few counts. The gene calls are TRBV5-1 and TRBJ1-4; D not resolved. V was trimmed by 0 bases and J by 0 bases, leaving 6 bases between them. Germline CDR1 is SGHRS and CDR2 is YFSETQ. The CDR3 contains 15 residues. The CDR3 nucleotides are TGCGCCAGCAGCTTGGGCGGGACAACTAATGAAAAACTGTTTTTT. As protein: CASSLGGTTNEKLFF.

V gene TRBV9 combines with J gene TRBJ1-1; 8 nucleotides agree with TRBD1. Germline V gene sequence: CDR1 SGDLS, CDR2 YYNGEE. Losses at the gene ends were 3 bases for V and 3 bases for J; bases not matched to a gene: 7. The CDR3 is 15 residues long. CDR3 protein: CASSANGQGDTEAFF. DNA of the CDR3: TGTGCCAGCAGCGCAAACGGACAGGGAGACACTGAAGCTTTCTTT.

V usage is TRBV29-1 and J usage is TRBJ2-7; D is unclear. Germline V gives CDR1 SQVTM, CDR2 ANQGSEA. V was clipped by 4 bases and J by 2 bases, with 6 bases between them. The CDR3 runs 11 residues. The CDR3 DNA reads TGCAGCGTTGGCAGAACCTACGAGCAGTACTTC. It is translated as CSVGRTYEQYF.

This chain joins TRBV27 and TRBJ2-3; TRBD1 matches 8 bases. Germline V gives CDR1 MNHEY, CDR2 SMNVEV (reference sequence). The CDR3 covers 14 residues. The junction had 13 bases not matched to a gene; V was cut back by 8 bases and J by 9 bases. CDR3 DNA sequence: TGTGCCAGCCGAGGTTGGCAGGGGGCATGGACGCAGTATTTT. Protein sequence: CASRGWQGAWTQYF.

The chain links TRBV9 to TRBJ2-4; 9 bases line up with TRBD2. The trim removed 0 bases at V and 9 bases at J, leaving 7 bases unmatched. Germline CDR1 and CDR2: SGDLS and YYNGEE. The CDR3 extends over 15 amino acids. The CDR3 DNA reads as TGTGCCAGCAGCGTAGGTCCCCTAGCGGGGTTCATTCAGTACTTC. This encodes CASSVGPLAGFIQYF. Using reference TRBV9 and TRBJ2-4 for the parts outside the CDR3, the full variable domain is DSGVTQTPKHLITATGQRVTLRCSPRSGDLSVYWYQQSLDQGLQFLIQYYNGEERAKGNILERFSAQQFPDLHSELNLSSLELGDSALYFCASSVGPLAGFIQYFGAGTRLSVL.

There are a few counts of this clonotype. The chain is built from TRBV13 and TRBJ1-1; D not resolved. V was trimmed by 3 bases and J by 7 bases, leaving 15 bases between them. CDR1 and CDR2 from the germline V gene are PRHDT and FYEKMQ (reference sequence). The CDR3 consists of 14 residues. As DNA, the CDR3 is TGTGCCAGCAGCTTCGTCACTGAAATAGGTGAAGCTTTCTTT. This codes for CASSFVTEIGEAFF.

The chain has TRBV12-3 or TRBV12-4 and TRBJ2-1, with D possibly matching TRBD2 (7 bases). The CDR3 has 15 amino acids. V was cut by 6 bases and J by 4 bases, with 16 bases left in between. The CDR3 spells CASSPGAGEYNEQFF. In DNA form, the CDR3 reads TGTGCCAGCAGCCCGGGGGCGGGAGAATACAATGAGCAGTTCTTC.

Ten or more counts support this clonotype. The rearrangement links TRBV12-3 or TRBV12-4 to TRBJ1-1, with 9 bases fitting TRBD1. Unmatched junction bases numbered 10, after V lost 4 bases and J lost 4 bases. The CDR3 has 16 residues. The CDR3 DNA is TGTGCCAGCAGTTCAACCGGGACAGGGCAGGTCACTGAAGCTTTCTTT. This translates into CASSSTGTGQVTEAFF.